Listed here are 26 T cell receptor beta chains from one sample, sequenced in a study of shared clonotypes between healthy human individuals. Profiling relied on immunoSEQ multiplex PCR, and the TCRdb table lists in-frame clones only, not all of them. The table records 400,000 to 600,000 clones, over 75% of them present only once. Material for sequencing was PBMCs. The source of these receptors is a middle-aged woman in good health. Some clones in this sample may be carry-over from other donors' samples.

The V gene is TRBV6-6, the J gene TRBJ2-3; TRBD2 agrees at 7 bases. Trimming at V came to 2 bases and at J to 4 bases, leaving 6 bases not matched to a gene. The CDR3 has 15 residues. Germline assignment: CDR1 MNHNY and CDR2 SVGAGI (reference sequence). CDR3 sequence (DNA): TGTGCCAGCAGTTACGGGCGGGAGATTCCAGATACGCAGTATTTT. Protein: CASSYGREIPDTQYF.

The gene calls are TRBV19 and TRBJ2-4; 7 bases agree with TRBD2. Germline V gene lookup returns CDR1 LNHDA and CDR2 SQIVND (reference sequence). V lost 4 bases to trimming and J lost 5 bases; unmatched junction nucleotides: 11. The CDR3 loop spans 16 amino acids. CDR3 amino acids: CASSTRGRGSENIQYF. Written as DNA, the CDR3 is TGTGCCAGTAGTACCCGCGGGCGGGGGTCGGAAAACATTCAGTACTTC. Full variable domain (missing parts from reference TRBV19 and TRBJ2-4): DGGITQSPKYLFRKEGQNVTLSCEQNLNHDAMYWYRQDPGQGLRLIYYSQIVNDFQKGDIAEGYSVSREKKESFPLTVTSAQKNPTAFYLCASSTRGRGSENIQYFGAGTRLSVL.

In this sample, this clone turned up many times. V gene TRBV18 combines with J gene TRBJ2-7; 9 positions agree with TRBD1. Germline V CDR1 and CDR2: KGHSH, LQKENI. The junction had 13 bases not matched to a gene; V was cut back by 2 bases and J by 5 bases. The CDR3 runs 17 residues. CDR3 in DNA: TGTGCCAGCTCACCAACTTTACCGGGACAGGGTAACCACGAGCAGTACTTC. The encoded protein is CASSPTLPGQGNHEQYF.

V gene TRBV7-8 combines with J gene TRBJ2-7; 8 nucleotides agree with TRBD2. The CDR3 spans 20 residues. The trim removed 4 bases at V and 3 bases at J, leaving 23 bases unmatched. Germline loops: CDR1 SGHVS, CDR2 FQNEAQ. The chain's CDR3 is CASSSGLAPTLAGGVYEQYF. Here the CDR3 DNA reads TGTGCCAGCAGCTCAGGGCTCGCCCCTACCCTAGCGGGTGGGGTCTACGAGCAGTACTTC.

This clone was detected a few times. CDR3 protein: CASSTRQDEKLFF. CDR3 bases: TGTGCCAGCAGCACCAGACAGGACGAAAAACTGTTTTTT. The V and J genes are TRBV6-5 and TRBJ1-4; D is perhaps TRBD1 (6 bases). Looked up from germline, CDR1 is MNHEY and CDR2 is SVGAGI. With 6 bases removed from V and 8 bases from J, the gap between germline ends came to 13 bases. The CDR3 has 13 residues.

The rearrangement joins TRBV10-3 to TRBJ1-4; D not certain. The germline gives CDR1 ENHRY, CDR2 SYGVKD. The CDR3 runs to 15 residues. Between the trimmed V and J ends, which lost 2 bases and 3 bases, there was a span of 10 bases. CDR3 sequence reads: CAISEGTRSNEKLFF. The CDR3 bases are TGTGCCATCAGTGAGGGAACAAGATCTAATGAAAAACTGTTTTTT.

The count of this clone is one. J is TRBJ2-3 and V is TRBV7-3, with D perhaps matching TRBD2 (6 bases). Germline V gene data show CDR1 as SGHTA and CDR2 as FQGTGA. V was pared by 5 bases and J by 1 base, with 13 bases between. The CDR3 loop spans 15 amino acids. CDR3 residues: CASSDPSSGTDTQYF. CDR3 coding DNA: TGTGCCAGCAGCGACCCCTCTAGCGGCACAGATACGCAGTATTTT.

The chain couples TRBV4-1 to TRBJ1-4; D remains unclear. Germline CDR1 and CDR2: MGHRA and YSYEKL. CDR3 length: 13 residues. Between the trimmed V and J ends, which lost 5 bases and 9 bases, there was a span of 13 bases. The CDR3 is CASSTTATKKLFF. CDR3 in DNA: TGCGCCAGCAGCACCACGGCTACTAAAAAACTGTTTTTT.

V and J are TRBV27 and TRBJ1-4; 8 bases are a match to TRBD1. CDR1 and CDR2 from the germline V gene are MNHEY and SMNVEV (reference sequence). Unmatched junction bases numbered 11, after V lost 5 bases and J lost 9 bases. The CDR3 is made up of 15 amino acids. The CDR3 sequence is CASSGYRGEAKKLFF. The CDR3 DNA is TGTGCCAGCAGTGGCTACAGGGGGGAAGCGAAAAAACTGTTTTTT. The whole variable domain, remainder taken from reference TRBV27 and TRBJ1-4, is EAQVTQNPRYLITVTGKKLTVTCSQNMNHEYMSWYRQDPGLGLRQIYYSMNVEVTDKGDVPEGYKVSRKEKRNFPLILESPSPNQTSLYFCASSGYRGEAKKLFFGSGTQLSVL.

This clone was observed a few times. The V and J genes are TRBV2 and TRBJ2-5, with D possibly being TRBD2 (5 bases). The ends were cut back, 6 bases at V and 2 bases at J, with 16 bases in the middle. Germline V gene data show CDR1 as SNHLY and CDR2 as FYNNEI. The CDR3 extends over 15 amino acids. This CDR3 reads CASRRSLADQETQYF. For the CDR3, the DNA is TGTGCCAGCAGGAGGTCGCTAGCAGATCAAGAGACCCAGTACTTC.

The table lists this clone with a few counts. The rearrangement links TRBV30 to TRBJ1-6; unclear D gene. V was clipped by 0 bases and J by 0 bases, with 6 bases between them. The germline CDR1 and CDR2 sequences are GTSNPN and SVGIG (reference sequence). The CDR3 has 15 amino acids. CDR3 region: CAWSVRDSYNSPLHF. The CDR3 nucleotides read TGTGCCTGGAGTGTACGGGACTCCTATAATTCACCCCTCCACTTT.

The CDR3 bases are TGTGCCAGCAGCTGGACGACCACAGATACGCAGTATTTT. Its protein product is CASSWTTTDTQYF. The chain joins TRBV2 to TRBJ2-3; D is uncertain. Germline V lookup: CDR1 SNHLY, CDR2 FYNNEI. V lost 6 bases to trimming and J lost 2 bases, with 9 bases between them. The CDR3 length is 13 residues.

The chain carries TRBV5-1 and TRBJ1-2; D not resolved. V lost 0 bases, J lost 4 bases, and 10 bases lay in between. Germline V gives CDR1 SGHRS, CDR2 YFSETQ. This CDR3 contains 14 residues. CDR3 in amino acids: CASSLEPLGYGYTF. The CDR3 coding sequence is TGCGCCAGCAGCTTGGAACCCCTCGGCTATGGCTACACCTTC.

J is TRBJ2-7 and V is TRBV5-6, with 14 bases fitting TRBD2. The CDR3 is 16 amino acids. The V segment lost 0 bases and the J segment 7 bases; nucleotides outside the gene matches: 6. Germline CDR1 SGHDT, CDR2 YYEEEE. CDR3 in amino acids: CASSLAAGLAGGEQYF. The CDR3 DNA reads as TGTGCCAGCAGCTTGGCCGCTGGACTAGCGGGAGGTGAGCAGTACTTC.

On this clone itself: A read error is likely here: a far larger clone is one base away. Other DNA sequences in this specimen translate into the identical CDR3. The chain links TRBV7-2 to TRBJ2-7; 8 nucleotides line up with TRBD2. The CDR3 consists of 13 residues. CDR1 and CDR2 from the germline V gene are SGHTA and FQGNSA. V trimming: 1 base; J trimming: 9 bases; junction bases outside the gene matches: 5. CDR3 nucleotides: TGTGCCAGCAGCTTAGGAGTGGCGGGAGGGCAGTACTTC. Residues: CASSLGVAGGQYF.

The chain couples TRBV30 to TRBJ1-1; D is unclear. Germline loops: CDR1 GTSNPN, CDR2 SVGIG (reference sequence). V was trimmed by 2 bases and J by 3 bases, leaving 13 bases between them. This CDR3 is 14 amino acids long. CDR3 DNA: TGTGCCTGGAGTCCTGGGTTCGGGGACACTGAAGCTTTCTTT. This encodes CAWSPGFGDTEAFF.

This clone was seen a few times. The chain is built from TRBV5-6 and TRBJ1-1; a weak D match, TRBD1 (5 bases). With 0 bases removed from V and 10 bases from J, the gap between germline ends came to 22 bases. From germline, CDR1 is SGHDT and CDR2 YYEEEE. There are 16 residues in the CDR3. This CDR3 reads CASSLAGFSQQERAFF. The CDR3, as DNA: TGTGCCAGCAGCTTGGCCGGGTTCAGCCAACAGGAGAGAGCTTTCTTT.

The rearrangement uses TRBV11-2 and TRBJ2-4, with D tentatively TRBD2 (6 bases). This CDR3 comprises 13 residues. Per the germline V gene, CDR1 is SGHAT and CDR2 is FQNNGV. V dropped 3 bases and J dropped 14 bases, with 17 bases sitting between them. As DNA, the CDR3 is TGTGCCAGCAGCTTCGGGCCTTGGGGGGAGAAGTACTTC. Its protein product is CASSFGPWGEKYF.

The chain is built from TRBV2 and TRBJ2-5; 9 nucleotides match TRBD2. The CDR3 spans 16 residues. Per germline, CDR1 SNHLY and CDR2 FYNNEI. Germline trimming cut 3 bases from V and 7 bases from J; bases unmatched to any gene: 12. The CDR3 loop is CASSDGREGPGGTQYF. In DNA form, the CDR3 reads TGTGCCAGCAGTGATGGGCGGGAGGGCCCGGGAGGGACCCAGTACTTC. The full variable domain, completed using reference TRBV2 and TRBJ2-5, is EPEVTQTPSHQVTQMGQEVILRCVPISNHLYFYWYRQILGQKVEFLVSFYNNEISEKSEIFDDQFSVERPDGSNFTLKIRSTKLEDSAMYFCASSDGREGPGGTQYFGPGTRLLVL.

The chain joins TRBV10-3 to TRBJ1-2; D remains unclear. V lost 6 bases and J 7 bases, leaving 15 bases between the germline ends. This CDR3 comprises 13 residues. In germline, CDR1 is ENHRY, CDR2 SYGVKD. CDR3 in amino acids: CAISRPGTSGYTF. CDR3 coding DNA: TGTGCCATCAGCCGGCCCGGAACGAGTGGCTACACCTTC.

The chain employs TRBV7-9 and TRBJ2-7; D may be TRBD2 (5 bases). This CDR3 comprises 16 residues. V dropped 2 bases and J dropped 0 bases, with 14 bases sitting between them. Looked up from germline, CDR1 is SEHNR and CDR2 is FQNEAQ (reference sequence). The CDR3 spells CASSLTAGYFSYEQYF. The CDR3 DNA reads as TGTGCCAGCAGCTTAACGGCGGGTTATTTCTCCTACGAGCAGTACTTC.

This clone was observed at least ten times. The sample carries other DNA sequences with the same CDR3. The J gene is TRBJ2-1, the V gene TRBV29-1; 14 bases map to TRBD2. Germline lookup yields CDR1 SQVTM and CDR2 ANQGSEA. Losses at the gene ends were 2 bases for V and 3 bases for J; bases not matched to a gene: 6. The CDR3 spans 17 residues. This CDR3 is CSVELGGLAGVYNEQFF. The CDR3 region has the DNA TGCAGCGTTGAATTGGGGGGACTAGCGGGAGTCTACAATGAGCAGTTCTTC.

The J gene is TRBJ2-1, the V gene TRBV4-3, with D hard to call. Germline V gene data show CDR1 as LGHNA and CDR2 as YSLEER. This CDR3 spans 14 amino acids. Deletions cut 1 base from V and 9 bases from J, with 13 bases between. This chain's CDR3 is CASSQGEVTGEQFF. In DNA, the CDR3 is TGCGCCAGCAGCCAAGGCGAGGTTACGGGTGAGCAGTTCTTC.

This clone has just a few counts. The CDR3 coding sequence is TGCAGCGTTTCCAACACTGAAGCTTTCTTT. Protein sequence: CSVSNTEAFF. The V and J genes are TRBV29-1 and TRBJ1-1; no definite D call. V dropped 5 bases and J dropped 2 bases, with 3 bases sitting between them. This CDR3 region has 10 residues. Germline CDR1 and CDR2: SQVTM and ANQGSEA.

The chain joins TRBV5-4 to TRBJ2-5, with 11 bases that match TRBD1. CDR1 is SGHNT, CDR2 YYREEE, per germline (reference sequence). After removal of 0 bases from V and 0 bases from J, the junction contained 10 bases not matched to a gene. CDR3 length: 19 amino acids. CDR3 loop: CASSLGPHGTGGYQETQYF. CDR3 sequence (DNA): TGTGCCAGCAGCTTGGGGCCTCATGGGACAGGGGGGTACCAAGAGACCCAGTACTTC.

V usage is TRBV10-3 and J usage is TRBJ2-2; weak D call: TRBD2 (5 bases). CDR1 is ENHRY, CDR2 SYGVKD, per germline. The CDR3 is 14 amino acids. Trimming shortened V by 7 bases and J by 1 base, and 10 bases separated the two germline ends. The CDR3 here is CAINRAGNTGELFF. DNA for the CDR3: TGTGCCATCAATCGCGCGGGGAACACCGGGGAGCTGTTTTTT.